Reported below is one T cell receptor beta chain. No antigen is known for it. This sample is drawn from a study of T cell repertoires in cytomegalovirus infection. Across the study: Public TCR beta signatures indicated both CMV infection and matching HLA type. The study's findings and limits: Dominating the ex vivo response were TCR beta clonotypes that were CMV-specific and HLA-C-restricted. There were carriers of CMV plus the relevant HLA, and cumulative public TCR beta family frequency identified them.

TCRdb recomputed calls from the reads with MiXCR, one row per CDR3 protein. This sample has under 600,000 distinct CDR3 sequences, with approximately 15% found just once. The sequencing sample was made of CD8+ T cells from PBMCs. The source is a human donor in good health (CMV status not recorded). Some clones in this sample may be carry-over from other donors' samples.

Here the CDR3 reads CASSLIAVRTDTQYF. The DNA for the CDR3 is TGTGCCAGCAGTTTAATAGCGGTACGCACAGATACGCAGTATTTT. The rearrangement uses TRBV28 and TRBJ2-3; a possible D gene is TRBD2 (6 bases). V was trimmed by 2 bases and J by 1 base, leaving 10 bases between them. The CDR3 runs 15 residues. Germline-derived CDR1 and CDR2 are MDHEN and SYDVKM. The full variable domain, in which reference TRBV28 and TRBJ2-3 provide the parts outside the CDR3, is DVKVTQSSRYLVKRTGEKVFLECVQDMDHENMFWYRQDPGLGLRLIYFSYDVKMKEKGDIPEGYSVSREKKERFSLILESASTNQTSMYLCASSLIAVRTDTQYFGPGTRLTVL.